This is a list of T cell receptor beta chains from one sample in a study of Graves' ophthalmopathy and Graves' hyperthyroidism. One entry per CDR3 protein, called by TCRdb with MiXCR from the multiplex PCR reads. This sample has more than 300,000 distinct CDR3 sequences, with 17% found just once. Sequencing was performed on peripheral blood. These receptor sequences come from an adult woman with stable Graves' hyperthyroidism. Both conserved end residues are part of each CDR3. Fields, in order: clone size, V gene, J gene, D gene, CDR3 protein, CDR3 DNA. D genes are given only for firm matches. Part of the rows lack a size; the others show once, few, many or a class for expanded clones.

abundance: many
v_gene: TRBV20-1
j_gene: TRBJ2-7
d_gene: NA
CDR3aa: CSARRGHYEQYF
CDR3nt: TGCAGTGCTAGGCGGGGGCACTACGAGCAGTACTTC

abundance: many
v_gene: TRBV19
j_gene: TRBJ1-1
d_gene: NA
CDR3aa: CASRGSANTEAFF
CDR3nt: TGTGCCAGTCGGGGCAGCGCGAACACTGAAGCTTTCTTT

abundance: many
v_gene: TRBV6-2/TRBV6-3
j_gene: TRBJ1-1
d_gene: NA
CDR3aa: CASSYPWTRTNTEAFF
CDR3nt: TGTGCCAGCAGTTACCCTTGGACACGGACAAACACTGAAGCTTTCTTT

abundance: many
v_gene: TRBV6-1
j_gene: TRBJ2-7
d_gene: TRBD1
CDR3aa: CASSPRTGLYEQYF
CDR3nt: TGTGCCAGCAGCCCAAGGACAGGGCTATACGAGCAGTACTTC

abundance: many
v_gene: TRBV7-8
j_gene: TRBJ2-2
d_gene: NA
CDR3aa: CASSLWRGRAGELFF
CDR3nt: TGTGCCAGCAGCTTATGGAGGGGGAGGGCCGGGGAGCTGTTTTTT

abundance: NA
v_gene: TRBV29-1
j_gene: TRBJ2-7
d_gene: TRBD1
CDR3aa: CSVEDYGDRGHYEQYF
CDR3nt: TGCAGCGTTGAAGATTACGGGGACAGGGGCCACTACGAGCAGTACTTC

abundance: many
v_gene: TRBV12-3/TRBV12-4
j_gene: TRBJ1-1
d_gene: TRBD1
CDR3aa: CASSLGATGGAFF
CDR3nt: TGTGCCAGCAGCTTGGGGGCAACAGGGGGAGCTTTCTTT

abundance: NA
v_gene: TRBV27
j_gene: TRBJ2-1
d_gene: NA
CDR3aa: CASSENRKSGSEQFF
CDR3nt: TGTGCCAGCAGTGAAAATCGGAAGTCAGGCAGTGAGCAGTTCTTC

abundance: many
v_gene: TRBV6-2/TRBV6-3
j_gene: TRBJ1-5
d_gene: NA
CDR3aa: CASSTTGTSQPQHF
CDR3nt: TGTGCCAGCAGTACCACCGGGACTTCTCAGCCCCAGCATTTT

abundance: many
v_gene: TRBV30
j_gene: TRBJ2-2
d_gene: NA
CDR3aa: CAWSRDPGELFF
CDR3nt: TGTGCCTGGAGTCGGGATCCCGGGGAGCTGTTTTTT

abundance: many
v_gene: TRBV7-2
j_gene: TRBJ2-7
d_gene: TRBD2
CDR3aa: CASSLLGGRYPSYEQYF
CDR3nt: TGTGCCAGCAGCTTATTAGGCGGGAGGTACCCCTCCTACGAGCAGTACTTC

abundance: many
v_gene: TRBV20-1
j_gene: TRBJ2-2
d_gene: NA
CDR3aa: CSARGLRENTGELFF
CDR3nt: TGCAGTGCTAGAGGTTTGCGGGAGAACACCGGGGAGCTGTTTTTT

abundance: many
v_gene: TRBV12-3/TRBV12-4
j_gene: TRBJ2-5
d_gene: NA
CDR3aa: CASSLVDGQETQYF
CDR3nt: TGTGCCAGCAGTCTTGTGGACGGCCAAGAGACCCAGTACTTC

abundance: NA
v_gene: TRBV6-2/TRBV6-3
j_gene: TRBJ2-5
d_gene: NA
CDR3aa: CASSYSAQSPQETQYF
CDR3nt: TGTGCCAGCAGTTACTCGGCCCAGAGTCCCCAAGAGACCCAGTACTTC

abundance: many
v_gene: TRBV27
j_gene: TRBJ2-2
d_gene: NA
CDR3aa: CASSPRDTLNTGELFF
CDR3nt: TGTGCCAGCAGTCCAAGGGACACCTTGAACACCGGGGAGCTGTTTTTT

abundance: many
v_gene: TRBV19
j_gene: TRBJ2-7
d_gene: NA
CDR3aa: CASSIQGPSYEQYF
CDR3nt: TGTGCCAGTAGTATCCAGGGACCGTCCTACGAGCAGTACTTC

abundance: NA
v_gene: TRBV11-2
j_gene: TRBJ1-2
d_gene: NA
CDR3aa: CASSLEPNYGYTF
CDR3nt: TGTGCCAGCAGCTTAGAGCCTAACTATGGCTACACCTTC

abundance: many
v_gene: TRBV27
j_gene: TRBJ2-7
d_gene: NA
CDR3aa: CASSTVSASSYEQYF
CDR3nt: TGTGCCAGCAGCACTGTAAGCGCGAGCTCCTACGAGCAGTACTTC

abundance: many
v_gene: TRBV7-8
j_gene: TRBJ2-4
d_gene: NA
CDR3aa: CASSLAKRLLAKNIQYF
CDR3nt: TGTGCCAGCAGCTTAGCGAAACGGTTGCTAGCCAAAAACATTCAGTACTTC

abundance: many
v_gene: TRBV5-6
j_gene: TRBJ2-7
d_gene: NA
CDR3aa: CASSLETSGYRYEQYF
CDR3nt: TGTGCCAGCAGCTTGGAGACGTCTGGGTATAGATACGAGCAGTACTTC

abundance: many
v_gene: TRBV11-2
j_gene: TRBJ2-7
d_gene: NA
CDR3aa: CASSPPSGAEQYF
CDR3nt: TGTGCCAGCAGCCCCCCATCGGGGGCCGAGCAGTACTTC

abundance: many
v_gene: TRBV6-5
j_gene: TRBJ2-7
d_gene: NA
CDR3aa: CASSYNRRALYEQYF
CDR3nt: TGTGCCAGCAGTTATAACAGGAGAGCCCTTTACGAGCAGTACTTC

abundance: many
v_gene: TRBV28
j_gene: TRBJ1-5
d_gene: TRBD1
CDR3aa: CASTLRQGAWNQPQHF
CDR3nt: TGTGCCAGCACCTTGCGACAGGGGGCTTGGAATCAGCCCCAGCATTTT

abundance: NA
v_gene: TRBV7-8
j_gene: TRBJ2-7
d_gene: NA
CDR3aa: CASSLDARDLYEQYF
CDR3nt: TGTGCCAGCAGCTTAGACGCGCGGGACCTTTACGAGCAGTACTTC

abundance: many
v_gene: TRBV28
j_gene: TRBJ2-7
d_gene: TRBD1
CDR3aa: CASRANRGRGSYEQYF
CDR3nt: TGTGCCAGCAGAGCGAACAGGGGAAGAGGCTCCTACGAGCAGTACTTC

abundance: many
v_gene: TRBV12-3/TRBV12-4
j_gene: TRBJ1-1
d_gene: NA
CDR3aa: CASSFGVAEAFF
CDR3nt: TGTGCCAGCAGTTTTGGAGTGGCTGAAGCTTTCTTT

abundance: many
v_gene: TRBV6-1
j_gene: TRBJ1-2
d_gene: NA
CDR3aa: CASSEHRFYGYTF
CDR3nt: TGTGCCAGCAGTGAACACAGATTCTATGGCTACACCTTC

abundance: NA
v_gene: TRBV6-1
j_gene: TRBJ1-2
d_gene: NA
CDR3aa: CASSPDSDTSKLTF
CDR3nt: TGTGCCAGCAGTCCGGACAGTGATACCTCGAAGCTCACCTTC

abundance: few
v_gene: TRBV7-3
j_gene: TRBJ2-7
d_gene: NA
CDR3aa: CASSLQGGAYEQYF
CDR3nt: TGTGCCAGCAGCCTACAGGGAGGCGCCTACGAGCAGTACTTC

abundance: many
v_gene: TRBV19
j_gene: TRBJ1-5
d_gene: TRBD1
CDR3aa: CASSTSGGEVSNQPQHF
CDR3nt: TGTGCCAGTAGTACGTCAGGGGGCGAGGTTAGCAATCAGCCCCAGCATTTT

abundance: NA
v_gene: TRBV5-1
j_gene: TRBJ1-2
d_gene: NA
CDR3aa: CASSPRTGRGPNSRGVTF
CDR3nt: TGCGCCAGCAGCCCCCGTACCGGGAGGGGACCGAATTCCAGGGGAGTCACCTTC

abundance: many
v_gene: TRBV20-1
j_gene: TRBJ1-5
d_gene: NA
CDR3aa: CSASPPDGSNQPQHF
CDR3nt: TGCAGTGCTAGTCCCCCCGACGGCTCCAATCAGCCCCAGCATTTT

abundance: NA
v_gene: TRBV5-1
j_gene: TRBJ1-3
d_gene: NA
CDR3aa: CASSLAQSGNTIYF
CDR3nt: TGCGCCAGCAGCTTGGCACAGTCTGGAAACACCATATATTTT

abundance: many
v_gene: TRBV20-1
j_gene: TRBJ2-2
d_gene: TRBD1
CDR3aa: CSATTGQTNTGELFF
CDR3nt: TGCAGTGCAACAACGGGACAGACGAACACCGGGGAGCTGTTTTTT

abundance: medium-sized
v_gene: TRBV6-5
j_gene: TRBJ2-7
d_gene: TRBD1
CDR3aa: CASSRDRSTSYEQYF
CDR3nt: TGTGCCAGCAGTCGGGACAGATCCACCTCCTACGAGCAGTACTTC

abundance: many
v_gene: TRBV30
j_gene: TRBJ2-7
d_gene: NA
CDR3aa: CAWSVSGSGYEQYF
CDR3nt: TGTGCCTGGAGTGTATCAGGATCAGGCTACGAGCAGTACTTC

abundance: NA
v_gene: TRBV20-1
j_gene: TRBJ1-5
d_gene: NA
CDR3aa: CSATRGQPQHF
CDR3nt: TGCAGTGCCACACGTGGTCAGCCCCAGCATTTT

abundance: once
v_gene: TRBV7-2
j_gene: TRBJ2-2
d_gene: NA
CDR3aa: CASSLRATTGELFF
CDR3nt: TGTGCCAGCAGCTTGCGGGCTACTACCGGGGAGCTGTTTTTT

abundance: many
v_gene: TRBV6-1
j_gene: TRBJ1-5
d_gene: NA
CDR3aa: CASSAGAGSRQPQHF
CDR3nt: TGTGCCAGCAGTGCAGGGGCCGGGAGTCGGCAGCCCCAGCATTTT